This T cell receptor beta chain was sequenced in a study of T cells in Graves' hyperthyroidism and ophthalmopathy. In this sample, this clonotype turned up many times. Its antigen remains unidentified. V was pared by 5 bases and J by 5 bases, with 8 bases of the junction left unmatched. CDR3 size: 14 residues. Germline V gene data show CDR1 as LNHDA and CDR2 as SQIVND (reference sequence). Regarding the study as a whole: Most clonotypes expanded in thyroid above 0.001 were likewise present in blood.

Using RNA transcripts as the source, TCR beta CDR3 regions were amplified. The TCR CDR3 first-round RT-PCR relied on the HTBI primer set. Each CDR3 protein gets one entry after TCRdb re-called the multiplex PCR reads with MiXCR. The sample lists a few hundred thousand distinct CDR3 sequences, about a fifth occurring once. Reasons for excluding patients were uncontrolled infection, other autoimmune disease, pregnancy or lactation. The chain uses TRBV19 and TRBJ2-7, with 8 bases matching TRBD1. The clonotype originates from a man between 18 and 29 years old with Graves' hyperthyroidism. Sequencing was carried out using blood. The CDR3 sequence: CASSYGTGTNEQYF. The CDR3 bases are TGTGCCAGTAGTTACGGGACAGGAACGAACGAGCAGTACTTC.